This T cell receptor (beta chain) was sequenced during a study of vaccination and CD4 T cells after COVID-19. Described treatment: 10-day PBMC culture with coronavirus spike peptide pools or control peptides (ViraFEST assay). Peptide pools at about 9.7 ug/ml and IL-2 at 8 to 10 IU/ml were added to cultures of a few million PBMCs per well. Sequencing of the DNA from cultured CD4+ T cells was carried out with the Oncomine TCR Beta short-read assay. The template was genomic DNA from cultured CD4+ T cells. From the PCR reads, TCRdb called clonotypes with MiXCR, one entry per CDR3 protein. Of thousands of distinct CDR3 sequences listed, 77% were seen once; the top ten hold around 19%. Note on this clonotype: Its target is not known.

CDR3 length: 14 residues. V was pared by 3 bases and J by 4 bases, with 11 bases between. CDR1 is SGHAT, CDR2 FQNNGV, per germline. This chain joins TRBV11-2 and TRBJ2-3; the D gene is possibly TRBD1 (5 bases). The material sequenced was CD4+ T cells from blood, cultured in vitro. This receptor was identified in a human donor who had recovered from COVID-19. Here the CDR3 reads CASSLSRAPDTQYF. Written as DNA, the CDR3 is TGTGCCAGCAGCTTGTCCAGGGCTCCAGATACGCAGTATTTT.